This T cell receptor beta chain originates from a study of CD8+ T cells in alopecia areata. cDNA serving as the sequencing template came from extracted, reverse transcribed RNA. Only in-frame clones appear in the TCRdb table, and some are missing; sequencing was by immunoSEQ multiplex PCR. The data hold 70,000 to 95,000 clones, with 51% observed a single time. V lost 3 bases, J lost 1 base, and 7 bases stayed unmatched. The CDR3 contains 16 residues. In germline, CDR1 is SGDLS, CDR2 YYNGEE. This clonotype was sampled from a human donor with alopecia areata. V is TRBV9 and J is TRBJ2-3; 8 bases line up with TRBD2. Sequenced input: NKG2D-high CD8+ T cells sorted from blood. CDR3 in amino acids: CASSGGLEDGTDTQYF. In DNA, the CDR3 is TGTGCCAGCAGCGGGGGACTAGAGGACGGCACAGATACGCAGTATTTT.